This T cell receptor (beta chain) stems from a study of blood T cell repertoires in COVID-19. About the research overall: The United States, Italy and Spain supplied acute and convalescent COVID-19 samples. PBMCs, B-cell-depleted T cells, or T cells were the source of the cDNA or gDNA that made up the material.

This CDR3 is built from 16 residues. Unmatched junction bases numbered 7, after V lost 3 bases and J lost 8 bases. The germline V gene encodes CDR1 SGHVS and CDR2 FQNEAQ. Source study methods: Amplifying reference gene primers gave estimates of nucleated cell counts. The protocol was immunoSEQ multiplex PCR, while the TCRdb copy is restricted to in-frame clones and leaves out a portion. V and J calls and clone size are as listed in that table; D and trimming were resolved from the DNA. The sample records a few hundred thousand clones, around 84% being singletons. Sequencing was done on a sample of peripheral blood. The chain links TRBV7-8 to TRBJ2-1; 13 bases match TRBD2. The clonotype originates from a woman between 65 and 79 years old with active or convalescent COVID-19. The CDR3 region has the DNA TGTGCCAGCAGCTTTACTAGCGGGGGGGCTTACTATGAGCAGTTCTTC. This codes for CASSFTSGGAYYEQFF.